This TCR beta chain comes out of a study of regulatory T cells in long-lasting Graves disease (dated by TCRdb to the early 2020s). Study-wide context: To count as having persistent Graves' disease, a patient had to have received antithyroid drug treatment for over 5 years with TSH receptor autoantibodies remaining persistently positive. Patients with persistent Graves' disease were compared with patients with newly diagnosed Graves' disease using TCR sequencing and RNA sequencing of peripheral blood. The study was conducted in China and was registered as a clinical trial. A total of around 35 samples underwent TCR sequencing, from about 13 patients with persistent Graves' disease and approximately 20 patients with newly diagnosed Graves' disease. Persistent Graves' disease patients in the clinical cohort had taken antithyroid drugs for roughly ten years on average. The investigation overall reported the following: Preferential use of TRBV28, TRBJ1-2 and TRBJ2-5 was observed in persistent disease, whereas TRBV20-1 and TRBJ2-1 were favored in newly diagnosed disease. Patients with persistent disease shared more public clonotypes (around 2,700) than newly diagnosed patients did (around 930). Sequencing and analysis were restricted to the TCR beta chain. The authors acknowledged the small sample size as a limitation that may reduce accuracy. Peripheral blood alone was examined, since thyroid tissue, which constituted the primary lesion, could not be accessed. Lower TCR Shannon entropy and fewer highly expanded clones were observed in persistent Graves' disease patients than in newly diagnosed patients, which suggested clonal expansion.

Comments on this clonotype: Its binding antigen is unknown. Base-call qualities are not available, and no considerably larger clone is one nucleotide away.

The time point label, read with the paper, signifies: persistent/refractory GD, antithyroid drugs over 5 years with positive TRAb. For both TCR sequencing and RNA sequencing, RNA was extracted from PBMCs in TRIzol. Graves' disease was diagnosed according to American Thyroid Association guidelines. The patients came from an endocrinology department in Xi'an, China. Each patient gave approximately 9.7 milliliters of peripheral blood, collected in an EDTA anticoagulant tube. Ficoll Paque Plus density gradient separation was used to isolate PBMCs, and no further T cell sorting was done. An Agilent 2100 Bioanalyzer and agarose gel were used to assess RNA quality, and a NanoDrop 2000 was used to measure RNA concentration. The protocol used for the library was multiplex PCR. The reads were generated on an Illumina HiSeq 4000. CDR3 regions were amplified by Arm-PCR with iRepertoire HTBI primers to construct TCR beta libraries. Before sequencing, the PCR products went through gel purification. From the authors' description of their analysis: Gene usage analysis of CDR3 amino acid clonotypes relied on the 60 or so TRBV and 14 TRBJ segments identified across samples. COPE and FqMerger were used to merge the filtered high-quality paired reads into contigs. Contigs were aligned with BLAST to IMGT TRBV, TRBD and TRBJ reference genes, and CDR3 was defined per IMGT. Any clonotype with a frequency above 0.1% was classified as a highly expanded clone. Shannon entropy was used to measure repertoire diversity, and the Gini coefficient was used to measure V-J evenness. A clonotype found in more than one individual was treated as public. TCRdb applied fastp at Q25 and MiXCR to the public reads, then kept only in-frame beta chains. Records with the same CDR3 protein are collapsed into one entry carrying the most frequent genes and DNA. The V and J calls here are based on TCRdb, not the publication. The sample has roughly 400,000 distinct CDR3 sequences on record, under 25% of them singletons. Of the sample, around 15% falls within the top ten clones.

Looking up the germline V gene yields CDR1 SQVTM and CDR2 ANQGSEA. A distance of 19 bases separates the germline ends of V and J, which lose 5 bases and 8 bases respectively. The CDR3 has 14 amino acids, counting the end cysteine and phenylalanine. CDR3 DNA only is kept here, 42 bases in frame from base 1. The sequence is built from TRBV29-1 and TRBJ2-1; matching of 5 bases hints at TRBD2 as the D gene. The input for sequencing was peripheral blood mononuclear cells (PBMCs), taken when the disease was refractory, from a patient treated with antithyroid drugs. The receptor was derived from a female donor with Graves disease. The CDR3 protein sequence reads: CSVKRGSRSYEQFF. Read as DNA, the sequence is TGCAGCGTTAAACGGGGATCCCGTAGTTATGAGCAGTTCTTC.